Below, one T cell receptor (beta chain) is given with its context. Antigen: not known. Clones were read by immunoSEQ multiplex PCR, and TCRdb kept only the in-frame ones, dropping some. The data contain roughly 120,000 clones, approximately 88% of them seen just once; the ten biggest clones take up about 1.7%. Germline V gene data show CDR1 as SGHRS and CDR2 as YFSETQ. Unmatched junction bases numbered 5, after V lost 4 bases and J lost 7 bases. The CDR3 has 14 residues. These data come from a study of cytomegalovirus exposure and HLA in healthy donors. Study-level points and caveats: The study put 150 to 200 TCR beta chains on its list as cytomegalovirus-associated. High sensitivity and specificity were reportedly achieved when the classifier diagnosed cytomegalovirus status.

The rearrangement links TRBV5-1 to TRBJ1-3, with TRBD1 matching over 10 bases. Sequenced sample: PBMCs. The TCR was taken from a man aged 18 to 30 in good health and CMV-seronegative. The CDR3 nucleotides read TGCGCCAGCAGCCAACCGGGACAGGGGAACACCATATATTTT. Translating gives CASSQPGQGNTIYF.